This record covers a single T cell receptor beta chain. Its antigen is undetermined. This entry comes from a study of T cells in localized non-small cell lung cancer. Whole-study findings and limits: T cell clonality was highest in uninvolved adjacent lung, above tumor. Of the top 100 tumor clones, median roughly 53 were in adjacent lung, 25 to 35 among its top 100.

The CDR3 totals 15 residues. Looked up from germline, CDR1 is LGHNA and CDR2 is YNFKEQ. V shed 4 bases, J shed 2 bases, and the junction held 4 bases outside the gene matches. Repertoires were generated with immunoSEQ multiplex PCR, while TCRdb's copy carries only in-frame clones and drops some. The sample consists of some 26,000 clones, about 90% of them appearing once. The material sequenced was peripheral blood, taken before any cancer treatment. J is TRBJ2-7 and V is TRBV4-2; 11 nucleotides line up with TRBD2. This sequence was found in a woman aged 18 to 55 with stage I lung adenocarcinoma. This chain's CDR3 is CASSPGLAEAYEQYF. The CDR3 DNA follows: TGTGCCAGCAGCCCGGGACTAGCGGAAGCCTACGAGCAGTACTTC.